Here is one T cell receptor beta chain with its context. Other DNA sequences from this sample encode an identical CDR3 as well. Recent vaccinations or acute infections were absent in the healthy HIV-negative adult donors. This entry belongs to a study of shared clonotypes between healthy human individuals. V lost 1 base and J lost 2; bases outside the gene matches: 1. The CDR3 covers 14 residues. Per germline, CDR1 SGHDN and CDR2 FVKESK. Sequenced by immunoSEQ multiplex PCR; TCRdb stores in-frame clones only, minus some. Of a few million clones in the sample, more than 80% are singletons; the top ten hold 0.39%.

The sequence was collected from a man in his late teens or twenties in good health. Some clones in this sample may be carry-over from other donors' samples. Input material: naive CD4+ T cells from PBMCs. Subset denoted: CD45RA+ positively selected. The V gene is TRBV14, the J gene TRBJ2-7; 8 bases map to TRBD1. The CDR3 coding sequence is TGTGCCAGCAGCCAAGGGACAGGGCCCTACGAGCAGTACTTC. Translated, it gives CASSQGTGPYEQYF.